The present TCR beta chain was sequenced within a study of OX40 agonist ivuxolimab in advanced cancers. Study information: Ivuxolimab is a fully human IgG2 antibody that activates OX40 (CD134). Aged roughly 23 to 80 with a mean of roughly 65 years, they were 82.7% male. One patient with hepatocellular carcinoma and two with cutaneous melanoma, three in all, had partial responses. Study-wide results and caveats: Expanded clones belonging to CD8+ T cells outnumbered, on average, those of CD4+.

The CDR3 consists of 15 residues. Trimming cost V 6 bases and J 6 bases; bases outside gene matches: 13. Germline V gene data show CDR1 as SGHTA and CDR2 as FQGNSA. Concerning this clone itself: The antigen remains undetermined.

The protocol was immunoSEQ multiplex PCR, while the TCRdb copy is restricted to in-frame clones and leaves out a portion. The profile shows fewer than 85,000 clones, 65% to 90% of them singletons. The receptor comes from an adult with an advanced solid tumor such as melanoma, head and neck, liver or kidney cancer. V usage is TRBV7-2 and J usage is TRBJ2-7, with 8 bases matching TRBD2. This material consisted of CD4+ or CD8+ T cells sorted from blood, taken in a trial of the OX40 agonist ivuxolimab. Here the CDR3 DNA reads TGTGCCAGCAGTGAAGTGGGGAGCGGGAGCTCCGAGCAGTACTTC. The encoded protein is CASSEVGSGSSEQYF.